Below, 25 T cell receptor beta chains from the same sample are listed, as sequenced in a study of Graves' ophthalmopathy and Graves' hyperthyroidism. The authors amplified TCR beta CDR3 regions, and they did so from RNA transcripts for repertoire sequencing. An initial RT-PCR round employing HTBI primers preceded a second-round multiplex PCR. MiXCR, applied by TCRdb to the multiplex PCR reads, yields one record per CDR3 protein. Here the sample spans almost 750,000 distinct CDR3 sequences, roughly 40% being singletons. Material for sequencing was peripheral blood. The receptors here all came from an adult man with Graves' ophthalmopathy.

This chain connects TRBV7-9 to TRBJ1-2; possible D gene TRBD1, 5 bases. This CDR3 is built from 13 residues. The germline V and J ends were trimmed by 5 bases and 8 bases, with 15 bases remaining between them. The germline V gene encodes CDR1 SEHNR and CDR2 FQNEAQ (reference sequence). The DNA of the CDR3 is TGTGCCAGCAGCCAAACAGGTCTATGGGGCTACACCTTC. This codes for CASSQTGLWGYTF.

V usage is TRBV19 and J usage is TRBJ2-3, with TRBD2 identical over 10 bases. The germline V gene has CDR1 LNHDA and CDR2 SQIVND (reference sequence). The CDR3 covers 15 residues. Trimming took 5 bases from V and 6 from J; bases not matched to a gene: 8. This CDR3 reads CASSHQAGGRDTQYF. The CDR3, as DNA: TGTGCCAGTAGTCATCAAGCGGGGGGGCGTGATACGCAGTATTTT. The full variable domain, with the rest looked up from reference TRBV19 and TRBJ2-3, is DGGITQSPKYLFRKEGQNVTLSCEQNLNHDAMYWYRQDPGQGLRLIYYSQIVNDFQKGDIAEGYSVSREKKESFPLTVTSAQKNPTAFYLCASSHQAGGRDTQYFGPGTRLTVL.

Points on this clonotype: A much larger clone differs by one base, so this may be a read error. J is TRBJ1-2 and V is TRBV6-1; D ambiguous. Germline V gene lookup returns CDR1 MNHNS and CDR2 SASEGT. Trimming took off 4 bases at V and 6 bases at J, with 9 bases between the two ends. The CDR3 contains 12 residues. CDR3 DNA sequence: TGTGCCAGCAGTGGGGGTTCGAATGGCTACACCTTC. Protein: CASSGGSNGYTF.

The table lists this clonotype with many counts. This chain links TRBV7-9 with TRBJ2-7, with D hard to call. Trimming pared 8 bases from V and 8 bases from J, leaving 19 bases between. This CDR3 comprises 13 residues. Germline V gives CDR1 SEHNR, CDR2 FQNEAQ (reference sequence). This CDR3 reads CASANGGGRQQYF. The DNA for the CDR3 is TGTGCCAGCGCCAATGGTGGTGGTCGACAGCAGTACTTC.

The rearrangement joins TRBV7-9 to TRBJ1-1; weak D call: TRBD1 (6 bases). Trimming removed 3 bases from V and 10 bases from J, with 27 bases in between. Germline CDR1 is SEHNR and CDR2 is FQNEAQ (reference sequence). CDR3 length: 17 amino acids. The DNA for the CDR3 is TGTGCCAGCAGCTTTTTGGGACGCGGCGGAATCAGGGGTGCAGCTTTCTTT. Its protein is CASSFLGRGGIRGAAFF.

This clonotype was counted only a few times. The junction shows a germline mismatch at one end, possibly a read error. The V call is TRBV10-3, the J call TRBJ2-7; 8 nucleotides match TRBD1. The CDR3 runs 16 residues. Germline CDR1 and CDR2: ENHRY and SYGVKD. The CDR3 here is CASSYSPGTGGYEQYF. Written as DNA, the CDR3 is TGTGCCAGCAGTTACTCTCCGGGGACAGGTGGCTACGAGCAGTACTTC.

The sample holds many counts of this clonotype. This chain uses TRBV7-2 with TRBJ1-5; the D is unclear. From germline, CDR1 is SGHTA and CDR2 FQGNSA. The CDR3 length is 15 residues. Deletions cut 1 base from V and 3 bases from J, with 10 bases between. The CDR3 reads CASSLEWHHNQPQHF. The CDR3 region has the DNA TGTGCCAGCAGCTTAGAATGGCACCACAATCAGCCCCAGCATTTT.

This clonotype has a handful of counts. V is TRBV20-1 and J is TRBJ2-5; 7 nucleotides line up with TRBD1. CDR3 length: 13 residues. Germline values: CDR1 DFQATT, CDR2 SNEGSKA (reference sequence). V shed 4 bases, J shed 3 bases, and the junction held 5 bases outside the gene matches. This CDR3 is CSAIMDRKETQYF. DNA of the CDR3: TGCAGTGCTATAATGGACAGGAAAGAGACCCAGTACTTC.

This clonotype came up a few times. The chain couples TRBV19 to TRBJ1-5; D is perhaps TRBD1 (6 bases). The CDR3 length is 16 residues. The V gene lost 3 bases and the J gene lost 1 base, with 13 bases spanning the gap. Germline V gives CDR1 LNHDA, CDR2 SQIVND (reference sequence). The CDR3 nucleotides are TGTGCCAGTAGTATTTGGGGGGCGACCAGCAATCAGCCCCAGCATTTT. This codes for CASSIWGATSNQPQHF.

As regards this clonotype: The germline gene is not matched at one end of the junction; a read error may be the cause. The chain combines TRBV7-9 with TRBJ1-5; 7 bases fit TRBD1. The CDR3 runs 15 residues. Germline V gives CDR1 SEHNR, CDR2 FQNEAQ (reference sequence). CDR3 DNA sequence: TGCGCCAGCAGCCAGTCCGCACAGGGGAATCAGCCCCAGCATTTT. It is translated as CASSQSAQGNQPQHF.

In its sample, this clonotype was seen many times. V gene TRBV10-3 combines with J gene TRBJ2-2; no clear D gene. The germline CDR1 and CDR2 sequences are ENHRY and SYGVKD. CDR3 length: 13 amino acids. V lost 10 bases and J 1 base, leaving 10 bases between the germline ends. CDR3 loop: CATGSRNTGELFF. The CDR3 DNA reads as TGTGCCACCGGATCACGGAACACCGGGGAGCTGTTTTTT.

As DNA, the CDR3 is TGTGCCAGCAGCGTAAAGACAGGGTTGGGAGAGACCCAGTACTTC. This codes for CASSVKTGLGETQYF. The rearrangement uses TRBV5-6 and TRBJ2-5; 7 nucleotides line up with TRBD1. J was trimmed by 4 bases and V by 4 bases; bases with no gene match: 10. Germline CDR1 SGHDT, CDR2 YYEEEE. CDR3 length: 15 amino acids.

The chain employs TRBV19 and TRBJ1-6; weak D call: TRBD1 (5 bases). The V and J ends lost 3 bases and 10 bases respectively, with 13 bases between them. The CDR3 consists of 14 residues. The germline V gene encodes CDR1 LNHDA and CDR2 SQIVND (reference sequence). The CDR3 DNA is TGTGCCAGTAGTATCGGACGGGGGTCCTCACCCCTCCACTTT. It specifies CASSIGRGSSPLHF.

V gene TRBV7-3 combines with J gene TRBJ1-2, with TRBD1 as a possible D gene (6 bases). The germline V and J ends were trimmed by 0 bases and 8 bases, with 13 bases remaining between them. The CDR3 is 14 residues long. The V gene's germline CDR1 is SGHTA and CDR2 FQGTGA. In DNA form, the CDR3 reads TGTGCCAGCAGCTTAACCGTGGACAGAGAGGGCTACACCTTC. It codes for CASSLTVDREGYTF.

This clonotype was seen a handful of times. The chain employs TRBV10-3 and TRBJ2-7, with a tentative D call TRBD1 (6 bases). The CDR3 contains 12 residues. V was clipped by 11 bases and J by 5 bases, with 16 bases between them. The V gene's germline CDR1 is ENHRY and CDR2 SYGVKD. CDR3 nucleotides: TGTGCCTCAGGCTTACAGGGTCACGAGCAGTACTTC. Residues: CASGLQGHEQYF.

This clonotype was detected many times. This chain links TRBV12-3 or TRBV12-4 with TRBJ1-6; 7 nucleotides line up with TRBD1. The CDR3 contains 15 residues. The V and J ends lost 3 bases and 9 bases, in that order; junction bases with no gene match: 8. The CDR3 region has the DNA TGTGCCAGCAGTTTGCGTGAAGGGGGCAGTTCACCCCTCCACTTT. Protein product: CASSLREGGSSPLHF.

The chain is built from TRBV20-1 and TRBJ2-5, with D possibly TRBD2 on 5 matching bases. Trimming pared 5 bases from V and 3 bases from J, leaving 19 bases between. Germline loops: CDR1 DFQATT, CDR2 SNEGSKA (reference sequence). CDR3 size: 15 residues. This CDR3 is CSASRRGEGKETQYF. CDR3 coding DNA: TGCAGTGCTTCCCGACGGGGAGAAGGGAAAGAGACCCAGTACTTC.

This clonotype came up once. This rearrangement joins TRBV2 to TRBJ2-7; D possibly corresponds to TRBD1 (6 bases). The germline V and J ends were trimmed by 5 bases and 2 bases, with 13 bases remaining between them. The germline V gene has CDR1 SNHLY and CDR2 FYNNEI. CDR3 length: 14 residues. The CDR3 region has the DNA TGTGCCAGCAGTCAGGACAGTAACACCTACGAGCAGTACTTC. Its protein product is CASSQDSNTYEQYF.

The sample holds a few counts of this clonotype. The rearrangement links TRBV6-1 to TRBJ1-2, with 10 bases that match TRBD1. The germline V gene has CDR1 MNHNS and CDR2 SASEGT. The trim removed 0 bases at V and 8 bases at J, leaving 6 bases unmatched. CDR3 length: 15 residues. DNA for the CDR3: TGTGCCAGCAGTGAAGCGCCCAGGGACAGGGGAGGCTACACCTTC. The encoded protein is CASSEAPRDRGGYTF.

CDR3 residues: CSQTENSPLHF. CDR3 bases: TGCAGCCAGACAGAGAATTCACCCCTCCACTTT. This rearrangement joins TRBV29-1 to TRBJ1-6; possible D gene TRBD1, 5 bases. CDR1 is SQVTM, CDR2 ANQGSEA, per germline. V lost 8 bases and J 7 bases, leaving 9 bases between the germline ends. CDR3 size: 11 residues. The whole variable domain, filled in from reference TRBV29-1 and TRBJ1-6, reads SAVISQKPSRDICQRGTSLTIQCQVDSQVTMMFWYRQQPGQSLTLIATANQGSEATYESGFVIDKFPISRPNLTFSTLTVSNMSPEDSSIYLCSQTENSPLHFGNGTRLTVT.

In the case of this clonotype: A much larger clone differs from this one at a single base, so this may be a read error. The genes are TRBV2 and TRBJ1-2, with a weak D call TRBD1 (5 bases). This CDR3 is built from 15 residues. The germline V gene encodes CDR1 SNHLY and CDR2 FYNNEI. CDR3 sequence: CASSERTRNSYGYIF. The CDR3 coding sequence is TGTGCCAGCAGTGAAAGGACAAGGAATTCCTATGGCTACATCTTC.

The V gene is TRBV3-1, the J gene TRBJ1-1; tentatively, D is TRBD1 (6 bases). Germline V lookup: CDR1 LGHDT, CDR2 YNNKEL (reference sequence). V dropped 7 bases and J dropped 10 bases, with 16 bases sitting between them. This CDR3 region has 12 residues. The CDR3 bases are TGTGCCAGCATCGGGGGAGGGGGGCGAGCTTTCTTT. Protein sequence: CASIGGGGRAFF. Full variable domain (missing parts from reference TRBV3-1 and TRBJ1-1): DTAVSQTPKYLVTQMGNDKSIKCEQNLGHDTMYWYKQDSKKFLKIMFSYNNKELIINETVPNRFSPKSPDKAHLNLHINSLELGDSAVYFCASIGGGGRAFFGQGTRLTVV.

This clonotype appeared a few times. The V and J genes are TRBV7-2 and TRBJ1-6; D is uncertain. V lost 3 bases to trimming and J lost 4 bases, with 13 bases between them. The CDR3 spans 16 residues. Per germline, CDR1 SGHTA and CDR2 FQGNSA. The CDR3 DNA follows: TGTGCCAGCAGCTTTATCCATGGAGGGTATAATTCACCCCTCCACTTT. Translating gives CASSFIHGGYNSPLHF.

The J gene is TRBJ2-7, the V gene TRBV7-2; D gene unclear. Trimming stripped 3 bases from V and 1 base from J, with 7 bases between. The CDR3 covers 13 residues. Germline CDR1 reads SGHTA; CDR2 reads FQGNSA. As DNA, the CDR3 is TGTGCCAGCAGCTTCCCCCAGTCCTACGAGCAGTACTTC. Translating it yields CASSFPQSYEQYF.

This clonotype has at least ten counts. The chain combines TRBV29-1 with TRBJ2-5; 10 bases are shared with TRBD2. V lost 4 bases to trimming and J lost 4 bases; unmatched junction nucleotides: 3. The CDR3 extends over 13 amino acids. Germline lookup yields CDR1 SQVTM and CDR2 ANQGSEA. CDR3 amino acids: CSVGGLAAETQYF. CDR3 DNA: TGCAGCGTTGGCGGACTAGCGGCAGAGACCCAGTACTTC.